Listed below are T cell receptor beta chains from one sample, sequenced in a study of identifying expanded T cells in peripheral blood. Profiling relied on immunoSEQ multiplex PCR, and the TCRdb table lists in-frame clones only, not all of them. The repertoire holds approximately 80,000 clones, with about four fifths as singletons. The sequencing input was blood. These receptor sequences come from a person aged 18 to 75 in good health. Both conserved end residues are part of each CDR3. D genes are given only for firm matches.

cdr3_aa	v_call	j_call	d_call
CASSNLGSNTGELFF	TRBV9	TRBJ2-2	.
CASSQEGPSGSAGEQFF	TRBV4-1	TRBJ2-1	TRBD2
CAISVGREADTQYF	TRBV10-3	TRBJ2-3	TRBD2
CASSLGRWGVGNDQETQYF	TRBV11-3	TRBJ2-5	.
CASSSGPRNTEAFF	TRBV28	TRBJ1-1	.
CASSPHPGLLTYEQYF	TRBV7-6	TRBJ2-7	.
CASSDRRETQYF	TRBV6-4	TRBJ2-5	.
CASSFSFGGPYEQYF	TRBV5-6	TRBJ2-7	.
CASSPGSRGQTGELFF	TRBV11-3	TRBJ2-2	TRBD1
CASSQAGAASSYNEQFF	TRBV4-1	TRBJ2-1	.
CASSPQTSGSVNIQYF	TRBV18	TRBJ2-4	TRBD2
CASSHRDWGYEQYF	TRBV27	TRBJ2-7	.
CASSLLAGGLNEQFF	TRBV5-4	TRBJ2-1	TRBD2
CASSDARTSGTKTQYF	TRBV9	TRBJ2-5	TRBD2
CASSLEAWAQETQYF	TRBV7-2	TRBJ2-5	.
CASSSGLAAYEQYF	TRBV5-1	TRBJ2-7	TRBD2
CASSPGTESYEQYF	TRBV18	TRBJ2-7	.
CASSLTGSMNTEAFF	TRBV11-2	TRBJ1-1	TRBD1